The 24 T cell receptor beta chains in this list originate from one sample, sequenced in a study of blood T cell repertoires in COVID-19. Method: immunoSEQ multiplex PCR; TCRdb's copy keeps in-frame clones and lacks some. The top ten hold about 4.7% of the sample, which has 300,000 to 350,000 clones, about 87% seen once. The source material was PBMCs or T cells enriched from blood (not recorded which). These receptors originate from a young man who had recovered from COVID-19.

The chain joins TRBV7-6 to TRBJ2-5; the D is unclear. Per germline, CDR1 SGHVS and CDR2 FNYEAQ. The CDR3 sequence is 12 residues long. The V gene lost 5 bases and the J gene lost 7 bases, with 11 bases spanning the gap. The CDR3 coding sequence is TGTGCCAGCAGCCTCGTGAGAGGGACCCAGTACTTC. As protein: CASSLVRGTQYF.

The CDR3 DNA reads as TGTGCCAGCAGCCGCGACAGGGCGGATGGCTACACCTTC. This sequence encodes CASSRDRADGYTF. The genes are TRBV7-9 and TRBJ1-2, with 7 bases lining up with TRBD1. The length of the CDR3 is 13 residues. V lost 5 bases and J lost 6; bases outside the gene matches: 6. The germline V gene has CDR1 SEHNR and CDR2 FQNEAQ (reference sequence).

V gene TRBV6-4 combines with J gene TRBJ2-2, with D maybe TRBD2 (5 bases). Trimming shortened V by 6 bases and J by 1 base, and 12 bases separated the two germline ends. This CDR3 comprises 15 residues. From germline, CDR1 is MRHNA and CDR2 SNTAGT. The CDR3 nucleotides read TGTGCCAGCAGAGAGGAAGGAGGGAACACCGGGGAGCTGTTTTTT. It yields the protein CASREEGGNTGELFF.

V is TRBV6-1 and J is TRBJ1-5; tentative D call: TRBD1 (5 bases). The CDR3 covers 13 residues. CDR1 and CDR2 (germline): MNHNS, SASEGT. The V gene lost 3 bases and the J gene lost 3 bases, with 6 bases spanning the gap. The CDR3 sequence: CASSDRDNQPQHF. DNA for the CDR3: TGTGCCAGCAGTGACAGGGACAATCAGCCCCAGCATTTT.

Of note for this clone: At one end, the junction sequence differs from germline, possibly due to a read error. This chain uses TRBV5-5 with TRBJ2-2; tentatively, D is TRBD2 (6 bases). Germline V gene lookup returns CDR1 SGHKS and CDR2 YYEKEE (reference sequence). The CDR3 totals 14 residues. CDR3 DNA: TGTGCCAGCAGCGTACGGGGGAACCCCGGGGAGCTGTTTTTT. It codes for CASSVRGNPGELFF.

The chain joins TRBV6-5 to TRBJ1-1, with D perhaps TRBD1 (5 bases). The CDR3 sequence is 13 residues long. V gave up 5 bases and J gave up 3 bases, with 10 bases separating them. CDR1 and CDR2 from the germline V gene are MNHEY and SVGAGI. This chain's CDR3 is CASSRQGDTEAFF. DNA for the CDR3: TGTGCCAGCAGTCGTCAAGGGGACACTGAAGCTTTCTTT.

The chain carries TRBV5-4 and TRBJ1-2, with D maybe TRBD1 (5 bases). The CDR3 sequence is 14 residues long. Germline assignment: CDR1 SGHNT and CDR2 YYREEE (reference sequence). V gave up 2 bases and J gave up 4 bases, with 12 bases separating them. Here the CDR3 DNA reads TGTGCCAGCAGCTTTGGCCAGGGAGGCTATGGCTACACCTTC. Encoded protein: CASSFGQGGYGYTF.

This clone was picked up one time. The V call is TRBV4-1, the J call TRBJ1-5; a weak D match, TRBD1 (5 bases). The CDR3 contains 13 residues. Germline assignment: CDR1 MGHRA and CDR2 YSYEKL. Between the trimmed V and J ends, which lost 3 bases and 7 bases, there was a span of 10 bases. Here the CDR3 DNA reads TGCGCCAGCAGCCAGTGGGGGGGACAGCCCCAGCATTTT. Amino acids: CASSQWGGQPQHF.

CDR3 loop: CASSHGTGSYEQYF. The CDR3 DNA is TGTGCCAGCAGCCACGGGACAGGGTCCTACGAGCAGTACTTC. The J gene is TRBJ2-7, the V gene TRBV27, with 9 nucleotides matching TRBD1. The CDR3 extends over 14 amino acids. The junction had 4 bases not matched to a gene; V was cut back by 6 bases and J by 1 base. CDR1 is MNHEY and CDR2 is SMNVEV in the germline V gene (reference sequence).

The gene calls are TRBV23-1 and TRBJ2-4, with 9 nucleotides matching TRBD1. TRBV23-1 is an ORF for which the function is uncertain. The CDR3 is 16 residues long. V was clipped by 10 bases and J by 8 bases; unmatched bases: 18. The CDR3 loop reads CANKGQGEEPWDIQYF. CDR3 coding DNA: TGCGCCAACAAGGGACAGGGAGAGGAGCCCTGGGACATTCAGTACTTC.

The chain couples TRBV19 to TRBJ1-5; 8 bases fit TRBD1. Germline trimming cut 6 bases from V and 5 bases from J; bases unmatched to any gene: 9. The CDR3 extends over 15 amino acids. Looked up from germline, CDR1 is LNHDA and CDR2 is SQIVND (reference sequence). CDR3 sequence: CASSKGQAPHQPQHF. Here the CDR3 DNA reads TGTGCCAGTAGCAAGGGACAGGCCCCCCATCAGCCCCAGCATTTT.

The chain carries TRBV28 and TRBJ1-1; tentatively, D is TRBD1 (5 bases). Trimming cost V 1 base and J 1 base, with 10 bases left between them. Germline CDR1 is MDHEN and CDR2 is SYDVKM. The CDR3 consists of 15 residues. CDR3 nucleotide sequence: TGTGCCAGCAGTTTATCAGGCAGGGCGAACACTGAAGCTTTCTTT. It translates to CASSLSGRANTEAFF.

The chain is built from TRBV19 and TRBJ2-7, with 7 bases matching TRBD1. V lost 2 bases to trimming and J lost 3 bases; unmatched junction nucleotides: 4. This CDR3 is built from 14 residues. Germline V gene sequence: CDR1 LNHDA, CDR2 SQIVND (reference sequence). The DNA of the CDR3 is TGTGCCAGTAGTATAAGGGACAGTTACTACGAGCAGTACTTC. Protein: CASSIRDSYYEQYF. Looking up the rest from reference TRBV19 and TRBJ2-7 gives the full variable domain: DGGITQSPKYLFRKEGQNVTLSCEQNLNHDAMYWYRQDPGQGLRLIYYSQIVNDFQKGDIAEGYSVSREKKESFPLTVTSAQKNPTAFYLCASSIRDSYYEQYFGPGTRLTVT.

This chain connects TRBV24-1 to TRBJ2-1, with TRBD1 identical over 8 bases. V trimming: 3 bases; J trimming: 7 bases; junction bases outside the gene matches: 4. There are 14 residues in the CDR3. CDR1 and CDR2 from the germline V gene are KGHDR and SFDVKD. CDR3 region: CATSDRQGWNEQFF. For the CDR3, the DNA is TGTGCCACCAGTGATCGACAGGGGTGGAATGAGCAGTTCTTC.

The gene calls are TRBV11-2 and TRBJ2-1; 15 nucleotides agree with TRBD2. Germline loops: CDR1 SGHAT, CDR2 FQNNGV. The J segment lost 8 bases and the V segment lost 4 bases, leaving 9 bases of the junction unmatched. This CDR3 comprises 17 residues. CDR3 protein: CASSSPRTSGGAYEQFF. The CDR3 coding sequence is TGTGCCAGCAGCTCACCTCGGACTAGCGGGGGGGCTTATGAGCAGTTCTTC.

J is TRBJ2-1 and V is TRBV10-1; 9 bases map to TRBD1. The CDR3 loop spans 17 amino acids. Germline CDR1 is WNHNN and CDR2 is SYGVQD (reference sequence). Trimming at V came to 3 bases and at J to 8 bases, leaving 14 bases not matched to a gene. CDR3 sequence reads: CASSEWLPGQGRDEQFF. CDR3 bases: TGCGCCAGCAGTGAATGGCTACCGGGACAGGGTAGGGATGAGCAGTTCTTC.

This sequence joins TRBV29-1 and TRBJ2-1; possibly TRBD1 for D (6 bases). The germline gives CDR1 SQVTM, CDR2 ANQGSEA. Trimming pared 6 bases from V and 8 bases from J, leaving 17 bases between. The CDR3 has 13 amino acids. In DNA form, the CDR3 reads TGCAGCGTCGATACCACAGGGCTGGATGAGCAGTTCTTC. Residues: CSVDTTGLDEQFF.

This chain links TRBV10-2 with TRBJ1-1; D is perhaps TRBD1 (6 bases). Trimming cost V 8 bases and J 5 bases, with 12 bases left between them. The CDR3 covers 12 residues. CDR1 WSHSY and CDR2 SAAADI come from the germline V gene. The CDR3 loop is CASSTGTTEAFF. The CDR3 DNA reads as TGCGCCAGCTCAACAGGGACGACTGAAGCTTTCTTT.

V usage is TRBV9 and J usage is TRBJ2-5; maybe TRBD2 (5 bases). CDR3 length equals 13 residues. Trimming took off 3 bases at V and 5 bases at J, with 11 bases between the two ends. CDR1 and CDR2 from the germline V gene are SGDLS and YYNGEE. This CDR3 reads CASSARAGETQYF. The CDR3 DNA is TGTGCCAGCAGCGCGAGGGCGGGCGAGACCCAGTACTTC.

The chain employs TRBV28 and TRBJ1-2; 9 positions match TRBD1. CDR1 and CDR2 from the germline V gene are MDHEN and SYDVKM. The CDR3 is 15 amino acids. V shed 4 bases and J 8 bases; nucleotides not matched to a gene: 11. The CDR3 DNA reads as TGTGCCAGCAGTTCCCACGCCCGGACAGGGGACGGCTACACCTTC. Protein: CASSSHARTGDGYTF.

The rearrangement links TRBV6-5 to TRBJ1-3, with TRBD1 identical over 8 bases. CDR3 length: 14 amino acids. J gave up 4 bases and V 6 bases, and 5 bases lay outside the gene matches. CDR1 and CDR2 from the germline V gene are MNHEY and SVGAGI. CDR3 in amino acids: CASRDRGEGNTIYF. As DNA, the CDR3 is TGTGCCAGCAGAGACAGGGGAGAAGGAAACACCATATATTTT.

CDR3 region: CASSGTGGESPLHF. In DNA form, the CDR3 reads TGTGCCAGCTCAGGAACAGGGGGCGAATCACCCCTCCACTTT. The rearrangement links TRBV18 to TRBJ1-6; 9 positions agree with TRBD1. The CDR3 is 14 amino acids. Trimming removed 5 bases from V and 10 bases from J; junction bases left unmatched: 6. From germline, CDR1 is KGHSH and CDR2 LQKENI. The full variable domain, its missing parts supplied by reference TRBV18 and TRBJ1-6, is NAGVMQNPRHLVRRRGQEARLRCSPMKGHSHVYWYRQLPEEGLKFMVYLQKENIIDESGMPKERFSAEFPKEGPSILRIQQVVRGDSAAYFCASSGTGGESPLHFGNGTRLTVT.

The chain employs TRBV4-2 and TRBJ2-5, with 11 nucleotides matching TRBD2. Trimming at V came to 4 bases and at J to 5 bases, leaving 3 bases not matched to a gene. This CDR3 spans 14 amino acids. CDR1 LGHNA and CDR2 YNFKEQ come from the germline V gene. The CDR3 nucleotides read TGTGCCAGCAGCCCCACTAGCGGGGGTGAGACCCAGTACTTC. Translation: CASSPTSGGETQYF.

V and J are TRBV5-8 and TRBJ2-1, with 7 bases aligning to TRBD2. Trimming took 4 bases from V and 4 from J; bases not matched to a gene: 5. Germline CDR1 reads SGHTS; CDR2 reads YDEGEE. The CDR3 contains 14 residues. CDR3 coding DNA: TGTGCCAGCAGCCTCCTTAGCGGGTACAATGAGCAGTTCTTC. Its translation: CASSLLSGYNEQFF.